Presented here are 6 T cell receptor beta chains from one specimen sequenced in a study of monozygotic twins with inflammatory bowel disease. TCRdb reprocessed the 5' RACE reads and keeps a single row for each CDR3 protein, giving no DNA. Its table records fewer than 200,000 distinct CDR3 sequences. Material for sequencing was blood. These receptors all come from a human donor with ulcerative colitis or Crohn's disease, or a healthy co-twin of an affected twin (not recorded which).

CDR3 amino acids: CASSFGLAQFETQYF. This chain joins TRBV5-1 and TRBJ2-5; TCRdb picks TRBD2, but there is no DNA to check that call. Germline V gene sequence: CDR1 SGHRS, CDR2 YFSETQ. CDR3 length: 15 residues.

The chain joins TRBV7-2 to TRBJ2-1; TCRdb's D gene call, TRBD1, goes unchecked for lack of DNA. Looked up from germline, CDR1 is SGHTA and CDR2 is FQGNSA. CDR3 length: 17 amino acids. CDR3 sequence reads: CASSSPWAPLGYNEQFF.

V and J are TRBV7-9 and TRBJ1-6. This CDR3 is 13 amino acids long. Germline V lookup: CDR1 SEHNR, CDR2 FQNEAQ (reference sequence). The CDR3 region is CASTYRSNSPLHF. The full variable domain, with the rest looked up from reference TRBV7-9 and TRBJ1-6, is DTGVSQNPRHKITKRGQNVTFRCDPISEHNRLYWYRQTLGQGPEFLTYFQNEAQLEKSRLLSDRFSAERPKGSFSTLEIQRTEQGDSAMYLCASTYRSNSPLHFGNGTRLTVT.

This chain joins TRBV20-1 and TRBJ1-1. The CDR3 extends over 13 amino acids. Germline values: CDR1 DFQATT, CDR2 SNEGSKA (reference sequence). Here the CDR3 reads CSANLGMNTEAFF.

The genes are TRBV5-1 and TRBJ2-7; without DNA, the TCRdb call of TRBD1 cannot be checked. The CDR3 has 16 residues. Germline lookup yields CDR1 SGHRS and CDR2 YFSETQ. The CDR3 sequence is CASSLGRQGNVHEQYF.

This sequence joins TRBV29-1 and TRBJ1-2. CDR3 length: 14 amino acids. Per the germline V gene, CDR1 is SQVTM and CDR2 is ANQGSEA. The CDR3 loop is CSVLGGDDNYGYTF.